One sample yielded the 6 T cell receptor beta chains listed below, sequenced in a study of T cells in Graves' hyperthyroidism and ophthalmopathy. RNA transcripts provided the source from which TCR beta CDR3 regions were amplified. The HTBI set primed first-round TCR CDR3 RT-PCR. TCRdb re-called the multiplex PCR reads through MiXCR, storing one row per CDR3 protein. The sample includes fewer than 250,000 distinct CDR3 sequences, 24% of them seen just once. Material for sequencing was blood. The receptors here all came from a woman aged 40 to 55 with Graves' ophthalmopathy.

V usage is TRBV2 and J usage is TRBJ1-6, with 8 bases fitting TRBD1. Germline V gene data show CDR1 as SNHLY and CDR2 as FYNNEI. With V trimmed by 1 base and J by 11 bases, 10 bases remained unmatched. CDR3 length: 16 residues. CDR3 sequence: CASSEVKDRVSAPLHF. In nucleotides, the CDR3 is TGTGCCAGCAGTGAAGTCAAGGACAGGGTTAGCGCACCCCTCCACTTT.

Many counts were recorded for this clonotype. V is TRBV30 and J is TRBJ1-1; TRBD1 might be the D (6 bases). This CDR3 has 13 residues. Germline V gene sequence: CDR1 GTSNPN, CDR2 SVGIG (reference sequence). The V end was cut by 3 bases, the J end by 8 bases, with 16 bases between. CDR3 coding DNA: TGTGCCTGGAGGAAGGGGGGAACCAGCGAAGCTTTCTTT. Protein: CAWRKGGTSEAFF.

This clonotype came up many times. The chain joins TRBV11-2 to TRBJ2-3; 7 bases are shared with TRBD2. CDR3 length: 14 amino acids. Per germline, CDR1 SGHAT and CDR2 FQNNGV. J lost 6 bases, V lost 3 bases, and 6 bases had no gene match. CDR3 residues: CASSFGGSGDTQYF. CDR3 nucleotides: TGTGCCAGCAGCTTTGGCGGGAGTGGGGATACGCAGTATTTT.

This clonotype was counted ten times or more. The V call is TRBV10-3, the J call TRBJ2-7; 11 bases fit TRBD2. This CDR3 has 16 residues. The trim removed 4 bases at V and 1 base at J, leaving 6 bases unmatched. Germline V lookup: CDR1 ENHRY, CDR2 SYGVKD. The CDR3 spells CAISASRLAGSYEQYF. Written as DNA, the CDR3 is TGTGCCATCAGTGCCTCCCGACTAGCGGGGTCCTACGAGCAGTACTTC.

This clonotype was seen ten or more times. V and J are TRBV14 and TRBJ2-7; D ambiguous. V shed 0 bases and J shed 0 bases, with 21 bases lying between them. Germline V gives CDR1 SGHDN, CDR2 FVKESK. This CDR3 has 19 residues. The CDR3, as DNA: TGTGCCAGCAGCCAAGAAACCCTTATTGGACCCACTCCCTCCTACGAGCAGTACTTC. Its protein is CASSQETLIGPTPSYEQYF.

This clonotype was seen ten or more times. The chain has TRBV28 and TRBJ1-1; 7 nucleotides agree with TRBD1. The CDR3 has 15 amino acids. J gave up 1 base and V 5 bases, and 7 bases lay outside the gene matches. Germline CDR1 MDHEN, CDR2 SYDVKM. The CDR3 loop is CASSPLDRTNTEAFF. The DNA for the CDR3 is TGTGCCAGCAGTCCCTTGGACAGGACGAACACTGAAGCTTTCTTT.